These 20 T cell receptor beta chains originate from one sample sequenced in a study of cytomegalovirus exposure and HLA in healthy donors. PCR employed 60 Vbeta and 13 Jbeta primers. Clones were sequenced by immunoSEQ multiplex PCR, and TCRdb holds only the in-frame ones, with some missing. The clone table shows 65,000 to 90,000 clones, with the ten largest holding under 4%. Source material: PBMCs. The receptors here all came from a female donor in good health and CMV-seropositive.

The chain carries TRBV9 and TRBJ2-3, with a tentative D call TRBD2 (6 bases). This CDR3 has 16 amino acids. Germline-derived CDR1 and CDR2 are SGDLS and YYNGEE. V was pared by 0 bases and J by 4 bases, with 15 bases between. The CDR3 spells CASSVDAGSYPDTQYF. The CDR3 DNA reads TGTGCCAGCAGCGTAGATGCGGGAAGCTACCCAGATACGCAGTATTTT. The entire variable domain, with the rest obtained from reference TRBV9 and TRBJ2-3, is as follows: DSGVTQTPKHLITATGQRVTLRCSPRSGDLSVYWYQQSLDQGLQFLIQYYNGEERAKGNILERFSAQQFPDLHSELNLSSLELGDSALYFCASSVDAGSYPDTQYFGPGTRLTVL.

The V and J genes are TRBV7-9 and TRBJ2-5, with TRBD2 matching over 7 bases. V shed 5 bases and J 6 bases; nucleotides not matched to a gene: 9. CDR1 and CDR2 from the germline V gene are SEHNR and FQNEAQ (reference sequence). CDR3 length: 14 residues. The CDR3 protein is CASSNPGRGQTQYF. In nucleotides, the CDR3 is TGTGCCAGCAGCAATCCGGGGAGGGGTCAGACCCAGTACTTC. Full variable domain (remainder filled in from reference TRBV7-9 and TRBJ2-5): DTGVSQNPRHKITKRGQNVTFRCDPISEHNRLYWYRQTLGQGPEFLTYFQNEAQLEKSRLLSDRFSAERPKGSFSTLEIQRTEQGDSAMYLCASSNPGRGQTQYFGPGTRLLVL.

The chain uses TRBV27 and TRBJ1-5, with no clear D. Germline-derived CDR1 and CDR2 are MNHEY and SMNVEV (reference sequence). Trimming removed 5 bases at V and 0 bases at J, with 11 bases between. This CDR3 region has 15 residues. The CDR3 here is CASSGEDLSNQPQHF. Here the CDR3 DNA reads TGTGCCAGCAGTGGGGAGGATCTTAGCAATCAGCCCCAGCATTTT.

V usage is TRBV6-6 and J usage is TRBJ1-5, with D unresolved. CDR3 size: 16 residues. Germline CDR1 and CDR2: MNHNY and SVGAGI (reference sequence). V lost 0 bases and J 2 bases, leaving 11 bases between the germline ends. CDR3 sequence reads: CASSYSLPAGNQPQHF. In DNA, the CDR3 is TGTGCCAGCAGTTACTCGCTTCCGGCGGGCAATCAGCCCCAGCATTTT.

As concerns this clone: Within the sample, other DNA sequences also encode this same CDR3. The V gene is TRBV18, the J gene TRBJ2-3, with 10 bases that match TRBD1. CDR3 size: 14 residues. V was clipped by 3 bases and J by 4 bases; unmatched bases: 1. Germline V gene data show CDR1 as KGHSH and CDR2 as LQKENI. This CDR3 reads CASSPTGGADTQYF. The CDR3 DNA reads TGTGCCAGCTCACCGACAGGGGGCGCAGATACGCAGTATTTT.

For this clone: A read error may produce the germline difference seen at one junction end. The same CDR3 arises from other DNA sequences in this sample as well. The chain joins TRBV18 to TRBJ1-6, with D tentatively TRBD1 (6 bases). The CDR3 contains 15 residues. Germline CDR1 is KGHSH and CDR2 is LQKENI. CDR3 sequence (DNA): TGTGCCAGCTCACCATCCAACAGGGAGAATTCACCCCTACACTTT. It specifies CASSPSNRENSPLHF.

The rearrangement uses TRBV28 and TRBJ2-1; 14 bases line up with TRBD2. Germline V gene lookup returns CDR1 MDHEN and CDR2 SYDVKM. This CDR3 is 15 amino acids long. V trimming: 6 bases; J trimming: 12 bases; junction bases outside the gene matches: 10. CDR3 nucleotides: TGTGCCAGCAGAGCACCGGGACTAGCGGGAGTTGGGCAGTTCTTC. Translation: CASRAPGLAGVGQFF. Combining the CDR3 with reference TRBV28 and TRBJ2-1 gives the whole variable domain DVKVTQSSRYLVKRTGEKVFLECVQDMDHENMFWYRQDPGLGLRLIYFSYDVKMKEKGDIPEGYSVSREKKERFSLILESASTNQTSMYLCASRAPGLAGVGQFFGPGTRLTVL.

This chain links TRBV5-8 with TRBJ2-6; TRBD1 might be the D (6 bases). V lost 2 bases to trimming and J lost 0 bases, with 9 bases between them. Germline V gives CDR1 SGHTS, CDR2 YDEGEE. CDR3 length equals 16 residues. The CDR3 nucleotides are TGTGCCAGCAGCTTAGGACAGCCCTCTGGGGCCAACGTCCTGACTTTC. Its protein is CASSLGQPSGANVLTF.

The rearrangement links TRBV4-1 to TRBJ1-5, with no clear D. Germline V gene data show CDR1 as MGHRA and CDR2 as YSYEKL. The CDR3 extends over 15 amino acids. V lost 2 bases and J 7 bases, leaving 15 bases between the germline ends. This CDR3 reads CASSQLAAIGQPQHF. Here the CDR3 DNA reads TGCGCCAGCAGCCAATTAGCCGCGATAGGACAGCCCCAGCATTTT.

CDR3: CASSGGTSGVNEQFF. DNA for the CDR3: TGCGCCAGCAGCGGCGGGACTAGCGGGGTCAATGAGCAGTTCTTC. The chain combines TRBV5-1 with TRBJ2-1; 13 nucleotides line up with TRBD2. The junction had 4 bases not matched to a gene; V was cut back by 4 bases and J by 6 bases. The CDR3 is made up of 15 amino acids. CDR1 SGHRS and CDR2 YFSETQ come from the germline V gene.

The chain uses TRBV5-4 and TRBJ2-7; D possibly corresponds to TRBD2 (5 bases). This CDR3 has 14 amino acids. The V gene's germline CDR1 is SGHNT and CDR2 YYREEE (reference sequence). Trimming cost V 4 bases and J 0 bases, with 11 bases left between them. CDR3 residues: CASSREGLSYEQYF. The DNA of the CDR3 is TGTGCCAGCAGCCGTGAGGGCCTCTCCTACGAGCAGTACTTC.

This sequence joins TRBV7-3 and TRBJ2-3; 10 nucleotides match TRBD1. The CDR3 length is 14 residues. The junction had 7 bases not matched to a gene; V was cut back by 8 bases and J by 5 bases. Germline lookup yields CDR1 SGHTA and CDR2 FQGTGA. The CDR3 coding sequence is TGTGCCAGCTCCCGGGACAGGGGTGGAGATACGCAGTATTTT. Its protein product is CASSRDRGGDTQYF. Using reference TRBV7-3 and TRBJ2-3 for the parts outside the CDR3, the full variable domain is GAGVSQTPSNKVTEKGKYVELRCDPISGHTALYWYRQSLGQGPEFLIYFQGTGAADDSGLPNDRFFAVRPEGSVSTLKIQRTERGDSAVYLCASSRDRGGDTQYFGPGTRLTVL.

CDR3: CATSGGQGWESNQPQHF. The CDR3 DNA is TGTGCCACCAGCGGGGGACAGGGATGGGAGAGCAATCAGCCCCAGCATTTT. This rearrangement joins TRBV15 to TRBJ1-5, with TRBD1 matching over 9 bases. The CDR3 loop spans 17 amino acids. Germline CDR1 LNHNV, CDR2 YYDKDF (reference sequence). The ends lost 5 bases at V and 1 base at J; junction bases unmatched: 9.

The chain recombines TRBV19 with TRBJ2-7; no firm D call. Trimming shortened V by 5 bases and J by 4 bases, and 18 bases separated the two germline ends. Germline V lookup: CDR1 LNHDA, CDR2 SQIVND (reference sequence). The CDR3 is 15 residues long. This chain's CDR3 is CASSDAGSTVYEQYF. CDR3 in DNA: TGTGCCAGTAGTGACGCCGGGTCCACCGTTTACGAGCAGTACTTC.

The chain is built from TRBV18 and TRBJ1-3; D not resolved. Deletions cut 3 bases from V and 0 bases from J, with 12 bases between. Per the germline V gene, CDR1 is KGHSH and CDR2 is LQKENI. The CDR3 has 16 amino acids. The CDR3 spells CASSPLQTDSGNTIYF. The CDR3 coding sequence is TGTGCCAGCTCACCCCTTCAAACAGACTCTGGAAACACCATATATTTT.

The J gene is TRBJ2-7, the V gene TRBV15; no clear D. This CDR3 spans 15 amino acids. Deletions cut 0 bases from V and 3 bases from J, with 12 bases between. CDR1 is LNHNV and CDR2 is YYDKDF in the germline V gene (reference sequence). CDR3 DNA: TGTGCCACCAGCAGAGATCTACTTTCTGTCTACGAGCAGTACTTC. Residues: CATSRDLLSVYEQYF. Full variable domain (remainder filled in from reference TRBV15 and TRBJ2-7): DAMVIQNPRYQVTQFGKPVTLSCSQTLNHNVMYWYQQKSSQAPKLLFHYYDKDFNNEADTPDNFQSRRPNTSFCFLDIRSPGLGDTAMYLCATSRDLLSVYEQYFGPGTRLTVT.

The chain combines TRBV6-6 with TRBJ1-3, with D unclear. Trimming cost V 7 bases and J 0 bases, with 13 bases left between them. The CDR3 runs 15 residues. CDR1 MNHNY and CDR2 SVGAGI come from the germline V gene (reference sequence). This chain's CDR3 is CASTGGPDSGNTIYF. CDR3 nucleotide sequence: TGTGCCAGCACTGGCGGGCCCGACTCTGGAAACACCATATATTTT.

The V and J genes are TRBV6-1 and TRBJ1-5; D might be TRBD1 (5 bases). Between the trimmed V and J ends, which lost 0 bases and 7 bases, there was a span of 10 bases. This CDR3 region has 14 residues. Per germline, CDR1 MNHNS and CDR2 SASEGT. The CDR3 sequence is CASSEAGVVQPQHF. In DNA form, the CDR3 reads TGTGCCAGCAGTGAAGCAGGGGTTGTACAGCCCCAGCATTTT.

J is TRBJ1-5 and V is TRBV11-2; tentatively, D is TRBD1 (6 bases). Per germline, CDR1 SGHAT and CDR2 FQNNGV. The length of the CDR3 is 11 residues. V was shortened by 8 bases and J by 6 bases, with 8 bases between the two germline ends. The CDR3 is CASYRVQPQHF. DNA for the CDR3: TGTGCCAGCTACAGGGTTCAGCCCCAGCATTTT.

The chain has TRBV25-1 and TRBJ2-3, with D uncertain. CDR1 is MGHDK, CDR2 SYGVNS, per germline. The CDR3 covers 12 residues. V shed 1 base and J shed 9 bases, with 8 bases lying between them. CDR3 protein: CASSESVTTQYF. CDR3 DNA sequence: TGTGCCAGCAGTGAATCGGTCACGACGCAGTATTTT.